This entry concerns a single T cell receptor (beta chain). Its matching antigen is unknown. The CDR3 consists of 15 residues. Trimming took 6 bases from V and 4 from J; bases not matched to a gene: 8. Germline CDR1 LNHDA, CDR2 SQIVND (reference sequence). Only in-frame clones appear in the TCRdb table, and some are missing; sequencing was by immunoSEQ multiplex PCR. The table lists 350,000 to 400,000 clones, about nine tenths of them singletons. The sample comes from a study of Ad26.COV2.S vaccination and SARS-CoV-2 variants. The treatment was: some 20 received Ad26.COV2.S at low or high dose, single or two shots; five or six received placebo; per-sample allocation not given. On day 63 after the first injection, vaccine and placebo recipients gave samples. The administered vaccine (an Ad26 vector) expressed Wuhan-strain SARS-CoV-2 spike. General observations from the study: Spike-specific responses of CD8+ and CD4+ T cells were reported to display substantial breadth after vaccination.

The V call is TRBV19, the J call TRBJ1-1; 10 nucleotides align to TRBD1. The receptor was isolated from a person between 18 and 60 years old who received the Ad26.COV2.S COVID-19 vaccine or a placebo. This material consisted of peripheral blood, taken in a trial of Ad26.COV2.S vaccine versus placebo. CDR3 sequence reads: CASRGPWTGGTEAFF. CDR3 in DNA: TGTGCCAGTAGAGGGCCATGGACAGGGGGCACTGAAGCTTTCTTT. The full variable domain, in which reference TRBV19 and TRBJ1-1 provide the parts outside the CDR3, is DGGITQSPKYLFRKEGQNVTLSCEQNLNHDAMYWYRQDPGQGLRLIYYSQIVNDFQKGDIAEGYSVSREKKESFPLTVTSAQKNPTAFYLCASRGPWTGGTEAFFGQGTRLTVV.